Following are 6 T cell receptor beta chains from one sample sequenced in a study of blood T cells in healthy people across ages. A second PCR, run for roughly 7 to 11 cycles, used a sample-barcoded 5' primer plus a J-beta primer mix. TCRdb re-analysed the 5' RACE reads in MiXCR, keeping a single row per CDR3 protein. This repertoire shows roughly 2 million distinct CDR3 sequences, about 49% found once; its top ten account for approximately 2.1%. Sample: blood. The receptor set was obtained from a middle-aged woman in good health.

This chain joins TRBV12-5 and TRBJ2-7; tentative D call: TRBD2 (6 bases). The ends were cut back, 8 bases at V and 0 bases at J, with 17 bases in the middle. Per the germline V gene, CDR1 is LGHNT and CDR2 is FRNRAP. The length of the CDR3 is 15 residues. CDR3 residues: CASPEREENSYEQYF. The CDR3, as DNA: TGTGCTAGTCCTGAGAGGGAGGAAAACTCCTACGAGCAGTACTTC.

The chain employs TRBV20-1 and TRBJ2-3; 11 bases agree with TRBD2. Germline CDR1 DFQATT, CDR2 SNEGSKA (reference sequence). The CDR3 totals 13 residues. J lost 8 bases, V lost 5 bases, and 6 bases had no gene match. In DNA form, the CDR3 reads TGCAGTGCTGGTGCGCTAGCGGGGGGTACGCAGTATTTT. Translation gives CSAGALAGGTQYF.

This clonotype was counted a few times. The chain couples TRBV4-2 to TRBJ2-5; 9 bases are shared with TRBD1. The CDR3 totals 16 residues. Germline V gene lookup returns CDR1 LGHNA and CDR2 YNFKEQ. V trimming: 2 bases; J trimming: 1 base; junction bases outside the gene matches: 5. CDR3 sequence: CASSQSGTGFQETQYF. The CDR3 region has the DNA TGTGCCAGCAGCCAAAGCGGGACAGGGTTCCAAGAGACCCAGTACTTC.

V is TRBV7-2 and J is TRBJ2-3; 7 bases are shared with TRBD2. The CDR3 has 14 amino acids. Germline V gene data show CDR1 as SGHTA and CDR2 as FQGNSA. The V gene end was trimmed by 2 bases and the J gene end by 5 bases; junction bases not matched to a gene: 4. CDR3 bases: TGTGCCAGCAGCTTAAGCGGGGCCAGAGATACGCAGTATTTT. It codes for CASSLSGARDTQYF.

The chain uses TRBV7-9 and TRBJ2-5; D is perhaps TRBD1 (6 bases). The J call is in doubt because the DNA end fits TRBJ2-7 better. The germline CDR1 and CDR2 sequences are SEHNR and FQNEAQ (reference sequence). The CDR3 runs 11 residues. The CDR3 reads CAVTGHYEQYF. Here the CDR3 DNA reads TGTGCCGTGACAGGTCACTACGAGCAGTACTTC.

The J gene is TRBJ2-1, the V gene TRBV7-2; TRBD2 is a possible D gene (6 bases). V was shortened by 5 bases and J by 0 bases, with 17 bases between the two germline ends. This CDR3 has 17 amino acids. Germline CDR1 is SGHTA and CDR2 is FQGNSA. The CDR3 reads CASSEGGLPSSYNEQFF. The CDR3 bases are TGTGCCAGCAGCGAGGGAGGCTTACCTAGCTCCTACAATGAGCAGTTCTTC.